The TCR beta chain under discussion was sequenced for a study of blood T cell repertoires in COVID-19. Background on the study: PBMCs, B-cell-depleted T cells, or T cells were the source of the cDNA or gDNA that made up the material.

From germline, CDR1 is LNHDA and CDR2 SQIVND (reference sequence). This CDR3 has 16 residues. V was pared by 2 bases and J by 1 base, with 4 bases of the junction left unmatched. Original data processing: Amplification with reference gene primers provided the estimates of nucleated cell counts. Profiled with immunoSEQ multiplex PCR; TCRdb holds only in-frame clones, not every one. That table is the source of V, J and clone size, and D and trimming were worked out from the DNA. Of 60,000 to 75,000 clones listed, more than 80% are singletons. This chain links TRBV19 with TRBJ2-2, with 7 nucleotides matching TRBD2. The sequenced sample was peripheral blood. The receptor comes from a man younger than 40 with acute or convalescent COVID-19. CDR3 loop: CASSIMGGLNTGELFF. The DNA for the CDR3 is TGTGCCAGTAGTATAATGGGGGGGTTGAACACCGGGGAGCTGTTTTTT.